Listed below are T cell receptor beta chains from one sample, sequenced in a study of shared clonotypes between healthy human individuals. The protocol was immunoSEQ multiplex PCR, while the TCRdb copy is restricted to in-frame clones and leaves out a portion. The data hold roughly 2.1 million clones, with around 93% observed a single time. Specimen: naive CD8+ T cells from PBMCs. The receptors were sampled from a man aged 18 to 29 in good health. Some clones in this sample may be carry-over from other donors' samples. Both conserved end residues are part of each CDR3. The D gene is left open where the match is weak. A row's size may be missing; if present it is once, few, many or a size class.

j_gene | abundance | v_gene | d_gene | CDR3nt | CDR3aa
TRBJ2-7 | - | TRBV27 | - | TGTGCCAGCAGTACGGGACTTTACGAGCAGTACTTC | CASSTGLYEQYF
TRBJ1-2 | - | TRBV19 | - | TGTGCCAGTAGCCAGATGGGGGGGTACTATGGCTACACCTTC | CASSQMGGYYGYTF
TRBJ2-7 | - | TRBV6-5 | - | TGTGCCAGCAGTTATTCGGAGGTGGGGTCGGGGCACGAGCAGTACTTC | CASSYSEVGSGHEQYF
TRBJ1-2 | - | TRBV7-9 | - | TGTGCCGTGGAGGGGAGGGAGTTTGAGCGCTACACCTTC | CAVEGREFERYTF
TRBJ1-5 | - | TRBV11-2 | - | TGTGCCAGCAGCTTGGGGTTCGGCAATCAGCCCCAGCATTTT | CASSLGFGNQPQHF
TRBJ2-7 | - | TRBV7-7 | - | TGTGCCAGCAGCCCCGGGACGGAGAGCTCCTACGAGCAGTACTTC | CASSPGTESSYEQYF
TRBJ2-7 | - | TRBV27 | - | TGTGCCAGCAGTTTTCAGGGGCCCGCGCCTAGGGAGCAGTACTTC | CASSFQGPAPREQYF
TRBJ2-7 | - | TRBV28 | TRBD1 | TGTGCCAGCAGCCACAGGGGGGAATTGTACGAGCAGTACTTC | CASSHRGELYEQYF
TRBJ2-7 | - | TRBV28 | - | TGTGCCAGCAGTTTGATGGACTCCTACGAGCAGTACTTC | CASSLMDSYEQYF
TRBJ1-2 | - | TRBV19 | - | TGTGCCAGTAGTCCCCAGACACTCTATGGCTACACCTTC | CASSPQTLYGYTF
TRBJ2-7 | - | TRBV28 | - | TGTGCCAGCAGTCCCTTGGGTACGAACTCCTACGAGCAGTACTTC | CASSPLGTNSYEQYF
TRBJ2-1 | - | TRBV27 | - | TGTGCCAGCAGTCCCTTCTGGGGGAATGAGCAGTTCTTC | CASSPFWGNEQFF
TRBJ2-1 | once | TRBV7-6 | TRBD2 | TGTGCCAGCAGCTTGTTTGCGTCGGTAGCGGGGGACAATGAGCAGTTCTTC | CASSLFASVAGDNEQFF
TRBJ2-1 | - | TRBV19 | - | TGTGCCAGTAGTATCGGGGCCAATGAGCAGTTCTTC | CASSIGANEQFF
TRBJ1-5 | - | TRBV6-5 | - | TGTGCCAGCAGTTACAAGCACTATAGCAATCAGCCCCAGCATTTT | CASSYKHYSNQPQHF
TRBJ2-1 | - | TRBV7-9 | - | TGTGCCAGCAGCCCTGACAGGAAAGGAAATGAGCAGTTCTTC | CASSPDRKGNEQFF
TRBJ2-1 | - | TRBV13 | - | TGTGCCAGCCCCCAAACGGGCGCGCAGGGTCACTACAATGAGCAGTTCTTC | CASPQTGAQGHYNEQFF
TRBJ2-2 | - | TRBV9 | - | TGTGCCAGCAGCGTAGATAGAGACAGGCCGAACACCGGGGAGCTGTTTTTT | CASSVDRDRPNTGELFF
TRBJ2-3 | - | TRBV9 | - | TGTGCCAGCAGCGTAGTATACAGCCCCAGGGATACGCAGTATTTT | CASSVVYSPRDTQYF
TRBJ2-7 | - | TRBV7-6 | - | TGTGCCAGCAGCTTAGCGCCGGGGGAGCAGTACTTC | CASSLAPGEQYF
TRBJ1-4 | - | TRBV28 | TRBD1 | TGTGCCAGCAGCCCGACAGGGTTTTTCGAAAAACTGTTTTTT | CASSPTGFFEKLFF
TRBJ2-1 | - | TRBV9 | - | TGTGCCAGCAGCTCTACGTTAGGCCAGAGCTCCTACAATGAGCAGTTCTTC | CASSSTLGQSSYNEQFF
TRBJ2-7 | - | TRBV14 | - | TGTGCCAGCAGCCAATTCCCGGCGCAGCTCTCCTACGAGCAGTACTTC | CASSQFPAQLSYEQYF
TRBJ2-1 | once | TRBV5-1 | - | TGCGCCAGCAGCTTGGCCCGAGGGGGGCTATCGGACAATGAGCAGTTCTTC | CASSLARGGLSDNEQFF
TRBJ2-1 | - | TRBV7-8 | - | TGTGCCAGCAGCTTATCGGGACCCACTCAGGGGCAGTTCTTC | CASSLSGPTQGQFF
TRBJ2-4 | - | TRBV5-1 | TRBD2 | TGCGCCAGCAGCCCTAGCGGGATAGCCAAAAACATTCAGTACTTC | CASSPSGIAKNIQYF
TRBJ1-4 | - | TRBV7-8 | TRBD1 | TGTGCCAGCAGCTTAGGAGGGGGCCGCGGTGAAAAACTGTTTTTT | CASSLGGGRGEKLFF
TRBJ1-2 | - | TRBV4-3 | - | TGCGCCAGCAGCCAAGGACCCAGGGGTGCAAATGGCTACACCTTC | CASSQGPRGANGYTF